This T cell receptor beta chain was sequenced in a study of T cells in Graves' hyperthyroidism and ophthalmopathy. Whole-study context: Initial diagnosis, before any treatment, was when peripheral blood was collected.

This clonotype was recorded many times. RNA transcripts provided the source from which TCR beta CDR3 regions were amplified. The HTBI primer set was used in a first-round RT-PCR of the TCR CDR3. TCRdb processed the multiplex PCR reads anew with MiXCR; each CDR3 protein has one entry. Of 500,000 to 750,000 distinct CDR3 sequences listed, approximately 15% are singletons. Ophthalmopathy cases scored 3 or more on the Clinical Activity Score and 4 or more on NOSPECS grade, with duration below 3 months. Each diagnosis was grounded in clinical symptoms, serum thyroxine and TRAb, thyroid ultrasound, and orbital computed tomography. CDR3 length equals 14 residues. V gave up 6 bases and J gave up 7 bases; unmatched junction bases: 6. Germline V CDR1 and CDR2: DFQATT, SNEGSKA (reference sequence).

The genes are TRBV20-1 and TRBJ2-3; 14 bases agree with TRBD2. The TCR was taken from a woman in her late teens or twenties with Graves' ophthalmopathy. Sequencing used blood. The CDR3 loop is CSASTSGRANTQYF. DNA of the CDR3: TGCAGTGCGTCGACTAGCGGGAGGGCCAATACGCAGTATTTT.